These T cell receptor beta chains were read from a single sample in a study of T cell repertoires in cytomegalovirus infection. TCRdb reanalysed the reads using MiXCR and keeps one entry per CDR3 protein. The table has under 800,000 distinct CDR3 sequences, about 24% seen once. Sequencing used CD8+ T cells from PBMCs. The receptors were gathered from a human donor in good health (CMV status not recorded). Some clones in this sample may be carry-over from other donors' samples. Each CDR3 is given with its conserved first and last residue. The order of the fields is D gene, V gene, J gene, clone size, CDR3 protein, CDR3 DNA. The D gene is left open where the match is weak. Clone size appears in some rows only: once, few, many, or a class for an expanded clone.

>NA|TRBV4-3|TRBJ2-2|NA
CASSLSTGLAGELFF
TGCGCCAGCAGCCTATCAACAGGGCTTGCCGGGGAGCTGTTTTTT
>TRBD1|TRBV12-3/TRBV12-4|TRBJ2-1|NA
CASTRQGAGYNEQFF
TGTGCCAGCACCCGACAGGGGGCGGGTTACAATGAGCAGTTCTTC
>NA|TRBV28|TRBJ2-1|many
CASSSDPLYNEQFF
TGTGCCAGCAGCTCGGACCCTCTCTACAATGAGCAGTTCTTC
>TRBD1|TRBV6-8|TRBJ1-5|NA
CASSYYPGGHQPQHF
TGTGCCAGCAGTTACTATCCAGGGGGACATCAGCCCCAGCATTTT
>NA|TRBV6-8|TRBJ2-1|NA
CASSLDNPIYNEQFF
TGTGCCAGCAGTTTGGACAACCCGATTTACAATGAGCAGTTCTTC
>NA|TRBV20-1|TRBJ1-4|NA
CSASLVPEKLFF
TGCAGTGCTAGCCTGGTGCCTGAAAAACTGTTTTTT
>TRBD1|TRBV27|TRBJ2-7|many
CASSLDRGYEQYF
TGTGCCAGCAGCTTAGACAGGGGTTACGAGCAGTACTTC
>NA|TRBV29-1|TRBJ1-4|few
CSVVWAASNEKLFF
TGCAGCGTTGTCTGGGCAGCTTCTAATGAAAAACTGTTTTTT
>NA|TRBV7-8|TRBJ2-1|NA
CASSFLSNEQFF
TGTGCCAGCAGCTTCCTAAGCAATGAGCAGTTCTTC
>NA|TRBV19|TRBJ1-5|NA
CAISYGSNQPQHF
TGTGCCATTAGTTACGGTAGCAATCAGCCCCAGCATTTT